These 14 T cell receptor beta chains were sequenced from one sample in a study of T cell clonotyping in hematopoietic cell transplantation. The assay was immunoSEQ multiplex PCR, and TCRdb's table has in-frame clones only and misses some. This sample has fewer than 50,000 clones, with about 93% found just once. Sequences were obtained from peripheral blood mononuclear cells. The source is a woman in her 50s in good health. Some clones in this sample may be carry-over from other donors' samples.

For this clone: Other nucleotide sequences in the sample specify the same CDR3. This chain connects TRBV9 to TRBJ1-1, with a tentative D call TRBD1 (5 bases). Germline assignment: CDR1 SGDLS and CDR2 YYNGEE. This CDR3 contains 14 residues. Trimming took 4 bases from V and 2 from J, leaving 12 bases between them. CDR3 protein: CASSRSGGNTEAFF. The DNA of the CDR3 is TGTGCCAGCAGCAGATCCGGGGGTAACACTGAAGCTTTCTTT.

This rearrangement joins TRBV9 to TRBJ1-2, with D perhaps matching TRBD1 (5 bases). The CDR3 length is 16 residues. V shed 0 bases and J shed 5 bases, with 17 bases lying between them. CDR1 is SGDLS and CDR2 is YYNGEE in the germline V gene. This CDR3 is CASSVVSGRGNYGYTF. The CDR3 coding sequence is TGTGCCAGCAGCGTAGTGTCGGGGCGAGGGAATTATGGCTACACCTTC.

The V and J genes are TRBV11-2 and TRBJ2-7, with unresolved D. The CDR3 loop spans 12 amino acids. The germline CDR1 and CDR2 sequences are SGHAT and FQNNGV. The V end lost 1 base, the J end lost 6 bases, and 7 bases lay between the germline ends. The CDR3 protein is CASSLAGVEQYF. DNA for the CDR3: TGTGCCAGCAGCTTAGCAGGTGTCGAGCAGTACTTC.

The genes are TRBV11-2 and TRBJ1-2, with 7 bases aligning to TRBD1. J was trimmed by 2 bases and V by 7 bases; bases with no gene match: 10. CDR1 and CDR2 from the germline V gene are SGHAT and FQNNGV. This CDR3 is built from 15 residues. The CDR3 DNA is TGTGCCAGCACCCAATGGGGGACAGCGAACTATGGCTACACCTTC. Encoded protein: CASTQWGTANYGYTF.

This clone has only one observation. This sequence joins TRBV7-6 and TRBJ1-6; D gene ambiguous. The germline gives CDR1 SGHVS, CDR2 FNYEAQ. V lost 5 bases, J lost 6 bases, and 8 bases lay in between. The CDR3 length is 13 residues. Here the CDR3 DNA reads TGTGCCAGCAGCACCGGGTTTAATTCACCCCTCCACTTT. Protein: CASSTGFNSPLHF.

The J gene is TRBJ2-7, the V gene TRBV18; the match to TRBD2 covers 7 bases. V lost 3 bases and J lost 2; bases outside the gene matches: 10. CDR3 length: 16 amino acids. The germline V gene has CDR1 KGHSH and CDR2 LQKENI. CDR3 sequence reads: CASSPGGGGGPYEQYF. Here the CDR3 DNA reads TGTGCCAGCTCACCCGGCGGTGGGGGGGGTCCCTACGAGCAGTACTTC.

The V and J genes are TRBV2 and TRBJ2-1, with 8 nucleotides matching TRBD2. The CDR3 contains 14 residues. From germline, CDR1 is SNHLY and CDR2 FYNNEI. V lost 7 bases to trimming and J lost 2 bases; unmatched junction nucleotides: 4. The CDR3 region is CASKRGPTYNEQFF. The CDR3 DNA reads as TGTGCCAGCAAGCGGGGGCCCACCTACAATGAGCAGTTCTTC.

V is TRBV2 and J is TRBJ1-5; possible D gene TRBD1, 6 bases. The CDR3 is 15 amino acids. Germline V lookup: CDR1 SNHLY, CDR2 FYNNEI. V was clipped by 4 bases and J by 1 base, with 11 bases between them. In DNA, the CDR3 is TGTGCCAGCAGTGGGGCAGGGGAAAGCAATCAGCCCCAGCATTTT. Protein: CASSGAGESNQPQHF.

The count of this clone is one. This CDR3 is CASSIVQGLNYGYTF. The CDR3 DNA follows: TGTGCCAGTAGTATTGTCCAGGGCCTTAACTATGGCTACACCTTC. The J gene is TRBJ1-2, the V gene TRBV19; tentative D call: TRBD1 (5 bases). This CDR3 has 15 residues. CDR1 is LNHDA and CDR2 is SQIVND in the germline V gene (reference sequence). V was clipped by 3 bases and J by 1 base, with 12 bases between them.

CDR3 in DNA: TGTGCCAGCAGCCAATTTGGGACATATAATTCACCCCTCCACTTT. It codes for CASSQFGTYNSPLHF. V gene TRBV14 combines with J gene TRBJ1-6; tentatively, D is TRBD1 (6 bases). Germline CDR1 SGHDN, CDR2 FVKESK. V lost 2 bases and J lost 4, with 9 bases in between. This CDR3 region has 15 residues.

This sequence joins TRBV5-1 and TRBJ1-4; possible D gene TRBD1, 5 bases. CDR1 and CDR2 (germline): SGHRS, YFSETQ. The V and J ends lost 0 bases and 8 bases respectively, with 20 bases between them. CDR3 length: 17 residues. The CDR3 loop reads CASSLVMQGPSGEKLFF. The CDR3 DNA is TGCGCCAGCAGCTTGGTGATGCAGGGCCCCAGTGGAGAAAAACTGTTTTTT.

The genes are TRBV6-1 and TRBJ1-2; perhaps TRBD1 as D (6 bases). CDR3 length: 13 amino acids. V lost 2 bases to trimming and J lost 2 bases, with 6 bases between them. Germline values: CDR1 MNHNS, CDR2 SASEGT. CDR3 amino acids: CASSETGNYGYTF. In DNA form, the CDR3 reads TGTGCCAGCAGTGAAACAGGGAACTATGGCTACACCTTC.

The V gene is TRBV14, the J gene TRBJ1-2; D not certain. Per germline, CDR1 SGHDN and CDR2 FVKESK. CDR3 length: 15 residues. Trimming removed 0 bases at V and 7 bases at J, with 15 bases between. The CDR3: CASSQDSRLFLGYTF. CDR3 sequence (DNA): TGTGCCAGCAGCCAAGACTCCAGGTTATTCCTTGGCTACACCTTC.

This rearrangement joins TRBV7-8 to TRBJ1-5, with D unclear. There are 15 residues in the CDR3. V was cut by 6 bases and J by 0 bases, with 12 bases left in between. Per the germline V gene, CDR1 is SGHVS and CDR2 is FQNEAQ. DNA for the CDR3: TGTGCCAGCAGTATGGACTCTTATAGCAATCAGCCCCAGCATTTT. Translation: CASSMDSYSNQPQHF.